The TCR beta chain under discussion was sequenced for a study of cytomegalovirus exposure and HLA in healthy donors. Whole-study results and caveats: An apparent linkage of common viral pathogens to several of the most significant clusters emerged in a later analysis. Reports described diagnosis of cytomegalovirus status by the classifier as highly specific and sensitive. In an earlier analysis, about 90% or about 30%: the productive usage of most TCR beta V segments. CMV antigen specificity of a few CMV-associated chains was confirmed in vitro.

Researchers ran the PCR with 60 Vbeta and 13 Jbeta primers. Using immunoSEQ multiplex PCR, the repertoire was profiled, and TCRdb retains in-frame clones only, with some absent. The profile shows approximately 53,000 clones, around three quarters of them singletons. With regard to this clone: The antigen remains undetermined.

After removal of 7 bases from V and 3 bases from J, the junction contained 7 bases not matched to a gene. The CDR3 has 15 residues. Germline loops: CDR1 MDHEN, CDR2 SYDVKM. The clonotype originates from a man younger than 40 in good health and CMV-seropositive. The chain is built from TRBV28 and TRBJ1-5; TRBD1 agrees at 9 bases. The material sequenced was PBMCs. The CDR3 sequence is CASTRDREFNQPQHF. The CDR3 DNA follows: TGTGCCAGCACCCGGGACAGGGAGTTCAATCAGCCCCAGCATTTT.